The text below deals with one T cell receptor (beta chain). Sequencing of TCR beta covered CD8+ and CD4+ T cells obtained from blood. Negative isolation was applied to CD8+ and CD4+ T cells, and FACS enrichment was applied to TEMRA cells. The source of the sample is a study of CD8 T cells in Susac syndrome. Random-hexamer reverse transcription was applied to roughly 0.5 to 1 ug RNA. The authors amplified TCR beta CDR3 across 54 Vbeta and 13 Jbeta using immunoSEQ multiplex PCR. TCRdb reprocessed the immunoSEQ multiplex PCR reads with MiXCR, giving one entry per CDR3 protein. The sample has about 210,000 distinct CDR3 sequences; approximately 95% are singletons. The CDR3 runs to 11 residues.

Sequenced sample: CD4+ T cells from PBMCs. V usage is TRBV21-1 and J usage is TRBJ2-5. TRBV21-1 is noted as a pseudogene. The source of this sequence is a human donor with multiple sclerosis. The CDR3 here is CARGCRETQYF. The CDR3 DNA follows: TGTGCCAGAGGCTGTAGGGAGACCCAGTACTTC.